This note documents a single TCR beta chain sequence. This clone was counted once. The antigen it binds to is not known. No base qualities exist here, and no much larger clone lies one base off it. In total, roughly 710 healthy bone marrow donors made up the cohort. All cohort members were sampled while nominally healthy, although unrecorded immune exposures were likely present. The donor tested CMV seronegative and was one of the 352 seronegative cohort members. A peripheral blood sample was collected from each donor, and TCR beta sequencing was performed on peripheral blood mononuclear cells. Genomic DNA was extracted from the blood cell samples with the Qiagen DNeasy Blood Extraction Kit. The data originate from a study of cytomegalovirus exposure and HLA in healthy donors (dated by TCRdb to the late 2010s). Describing the broader study: An earlier analysis of under 600 of the donors reported approximately 270 Gb of sequence data and 117 million unique TCR beta sequences from 150 million to 200 million T cells. In a later analysis, previously published TCR beta repertoires from about 670 donors were re-analyzed and high-resolution HLA genotyping was added so that TCR occurrence patterns could be studied. The T cell repertoires of around 670 subjects were profiled by immunosequencing and related to cytomegalovirus serostatus. The study was designed to test whether signatures of past pathogen exposure could be identified by cataloging public T cell receptors. A later genetic analysis used genome-wide SNP genotypes for about 60% of the roughly 700 donors, treating that subset as a discovery cohort. The number of donors typed differed by locus, with about 629-630 for A, B, C, DRB1 and DQB1, roughly 520 for DQA1, over 600 for DPA1, and about 450 for DPB1. Rather than drawing on any new phenotypic data, the later analysis identified candidate immune exposures from TCR beta sequences and the way those sequences occurred across donors. Of the 398 genotyped donors, over 65% fell in the genetic ancestry cluster associated with self-reported Caucasian donors. Both class I and class II loci were covered by HLA typing, at four-digit resolution. To decide whether each TCR beta V gene segment behaved as functional or pseudogenic, an earlier analysis of some 600 of the donors relied on high-throughput TCR beta sequencing. About 330 gigabases of sequencing data and roughly 80 million unique TCR sequences made up an early release that covered several hundred HLA-typed donors. All discovery cohort repertoires had been generated on a single sequencing platform. Across about 380 genotyped donors of the cohort, an average of approximately 240,000 unique TCR beta nucleotide sequences per donor were sequenced, and 15% to 20% of those sequences were non-productive. Roughly 5 DR-DQ haplotypes were handled as single units for association and clustering because linkage in the cohort was strong. To predict cytomegalovirus infection status, the study combined high-throughput TCR immunosequencing, statistical association of individual TCRs with disease status, and machine learning. A separate validation cohort of some 130 different subjects was used in addition to the approximately 640-subject first cohort. Donor age, sex, ethnicity and CMV serostatus were compiled together with the repertoire data.

Overall study results and their limits: In vitro tests confirmed that three of the cytomegalovirus-associated TCR beta chains recognize cytomegalovirus antigens. In the study, some 160 TCR beta chains were listed as associated with cytomegalovirus. In a later analysis, most CMV-associated TCR beta chains were found to appear HLA-restricted, with HLA associations seemingly driven largely by CMV exposure. A cluster of highly shared sequence variants was judged likely to represent a technical artifact of the sequencing pipeline. Compared with the approximately 670-donor mean, donors in an Asian-associated ancestry cluster had fewer N-insertions in productive TCRs, according to a later genetic analysis. According to a later analysis, TCR association rates differed among HLA loci, with DRB1 alleles showing the most associated TCRs and HLA-C alleles showing the fewest. Linkage disequilibrium might explain the correlated functional status among segregating V segments, but an unknown experimental factor could not be ruled out. According to a later analysis, parvovirus B19, influenza, CMV and Epstein-Barr virus appeared linked to several top co-occurrence clusters. Because some donors lacked HLA typing at each locus, the association tests relied only on the typed subset. Broadly in line with IMGT annotations, most TCR beta V segments showed up in productive rearrangements about 90% or about 30% of the time in an earlier analysis of under 700 of the donors. Because counts were too low, 15 to 20 rarely observed V segments, including chromosome 9 orphons, were excluded from the earlier analysis of several hundred of the donors. While some public TCRs were present in many individuals, most TCR sequences turned up only very rarely across donors. Compared with equally common non-associated chains, HLA-associated TCR beta chains in a later analysis were more clonally expanded and had lower generation probabilities. Strong co-occurrence of HLA alleles, especially DR and DQ, made assigning TCR associations to individual alleles difficult. Immune exposure information for the cohort was limited to CMV serostatus. Roughly uniform sequencing depth across donors was assumed in presence/absence analyses, although this assumption may not hold. At a false discovery rate of 0.05, a later analysis linked 16,951 TCR beta sequences to specific HLA alleles. The authors suggested that the approach could potentially be generalized to other disease states and immunological phenotypes. The classifier was reported to diagnose cytomegalovirus status with high specificity and sensitivity in both the original cohort and the validation cohort. In a later genetic analysis, a missense DCLRE1C variant was associated with V-gene and J-gene trimming of TCR beta chains, and the association was replicated in an independent cohort. The 87-base-pair reads could not distinguish some IMGT-functional V segments, including TRBV6-2 and TRBV6-3, so those segments were excluded. A further reported finding was that TCR beta sequences accurately predicted the HLA-A and HLA-B alleles for most subjects in the first cohort. In this cohort, only TCR beta chains were sequenced, and detectable features were limited by the absence of alpha or paired-chain data.

To prepare the library, the immunoSEQ multiplex PCR assay was applied. For the multiplex PCR, a mixture combining 60 forward primers for TCR Vbeta segments and 13 reverse primers for TCR Jbeta segments was used. The CDR3 region of rearranged TCR beta genes was amplified from genomic DNA with a multiplex PCR assay. The Illumina HiSeq System was used to sequence the amplified TCR beta libraries as 87-base-pair reads. Concerning the study's data processing: A later analysis tallied around 82 million unique TCR beta chains across the 666 repertoires, and approximately 12 million of those chains were shared by two or more donors. To remove PCR and sequencing errors, raw reads were error-corrected and collapsed into unique sequences using a nearest-neighbor algorithm that merged closely related sequences. Alignment of CDR3 sequences to IMGT reference sequences was used to assign V, D and J gene segments. Each retained sequence needed at least a six-nucleotide match to both a V gene segment and a J gene segment. Rearrangements were called productive when the CDR3 lacked stop codons and stayed in frame with V and J; all others were non-productive. Following IMGT convention, CDR3 was defined as the stretch from the second conserved V-encoded cysteine up to the conserved J-encoded phenylalanine. Sequences without an unambiguous match to a single V gene segment were excluded from the earlier analysis of 587 of the donors. An earlier analysis of over 450 of the donors classified V segments as functional when productive rearrangements were above 56.7% and as segregating when the standard deviation between donors was above 5%. A statistical classification framework was built for diagnosing cytomegalovirus status from the catalog of TCR beta chain sequences. In a later analysis, V and J genes were assigned by comparing TCR nucleotide sequences against IMGT/GENE-DB human TR gene sequences. A later analysis assigned CDR3 sequences and most-parsimonious VDJ recombination scenarios with the TCRdist pipeline. A later analysis defined each TCR beta chain by its CDR3 amino acid sequence plus V-gene family, and excluded reads lacking a unique V-gene family. In a later analysis, nearly 600 highly shared, low-generation-probability nucleotide sequences were removed to address suspected cross-contamination and a sequencing artifact. In a later analysis, a clonal expansion index for each public chain was calculated from normalized within-repertoire ranks of inferred template counts. Generation probabilities in a later analysis came from a VDJ recombination model fitted to out-of-frame rearrangements, and those results were checked against IGoR. A later analysis scored TCR-TCR, TCR-HLA and TCR-CMV co-occurrence with hypergeometric tests, applying a repertoire-size bias correction to TCR pairs. In a later analysis, false discovery rates were estimated by permuting HLA or CMV assignments 20 times. A later analysis grouped co-occurring TCRs with DBSCAN, adding TCRdist sequence similarity when clustering within HLA-allele-positive subsets. Repertoires with fewer than 30,000 or more than 120,000 public chains, plus five repertoires with anomalous nucleotide sharing, were excluded from co-occurrence clustering. Sourced from immuneACCESS, this table was stored by TCRdb with only in-frame sequences that have V and J called. A share of the clones is absent; for the studies checked, an unresolved V gene accounts for under half, and the remainder has no known explanation. V and J calls and clone size are as listed in that table; D and trimming were resolved from the DNA. This sample has 99,000 or so clones in its table, and around 80% of those were observed once. The ten top clones hold roughly 6.1% of the sample.

The CDR3 sequence holds 14 residues, the cysteine and phenylalanine included. The only DNA kept is the CDR3, 42 bases in frame from the first base. Trimming removed 5 bases from V and 8 bases from J, leaving 16 bases between the germline ends. From the germline V gene (reference sequence), CDR1 is MNHEY and CDR2 is SMNVEV. This chain is built from TRBV27 and TRBJ2-1, and perhaps TRBD1 as D gene, on 6 matching bases. Sequencing input: PBMCs. The clonotype was recovered from a man aged 18 to 35 in good health and CMV-seronegative. Here is the DNA: TGTGCCAGCAGTCCTCTACCGGACAGCGATGAGCAGTTCTTC. Translated, this gives CASSPLPDSDEQFF.